These 31 T cell receptor beta chains were all obtained from the same sample, sequenced in a study of a mutant IDH1 vaccine in newly diagnosed glioma. Time point defined: baseline, week 1 (first vaccination visit). Treatment described: pre-vaccination baseline after standard-of-care therapy. The table came from immunoSEQ multiplex PCR; TCRdb's copy has only in-frame clones and leaves some out. Of more than 20,000 clones detected, roughly nine tenths appear once; the ten largest clones hold under 9.5%. The source was PBMCs, collected from a glioma patient treated with radiotherapy, temozolomide or both. All receptors derive from a man aged 30-40 years with glioma.

This clone has just a few counts. This chain joins TRBV6-1 and TRBJ2-7; 7 positions agree with TRBD2. Germline V gene data show CDR1 as MNHNS and CDR2 as SASEGT. V lost 1 base to trimming and J lost 0 bases; unmatched junction nucleotides: 3. This CDR3 has 15 amino acids. The CDR3 bases are TGTGCCAGCAGTGAAGAAGCGGGGAGCTCCTACGAGCAGTACTTC. This codes for CASSEEAGSSYEQYF.

The genes are TRBV19 and TRBJ1-1; maybe TRBD1 (5 bases). CDR1 and CDR2 (germline): LNHDA, SQIVND (reference sequence). With 10 bases removed from V and 0 bases from J, the gap between germline ends came to 18 bases. The CDR3 totals 15 residues. The CDR3 sequence: CAIHVDSIMNTEAFF. In DNA, the CDR3 is TGTGCCATTCATGTCGACAGTATCATGAACACTGAAGCTTTCTTT.

The V call is TRBV2, the J call TRBJ2-7; D may be TRBD1 or TRBD2 (5 bases each). Trimming shortened V by 6 bases and J by 7 bases, and 10 bases separated the two germline ends. Germline V CDR1 and CDR2: SNHLY, FYNNEI. The CDR3 runs to 11 residues. In DNA, the CDR3 is TGTGCCAGCAGGAGGGGTGGGGAGCAGTACTTC. Its protein is CASRRGGEQYF.

The J gene is TRBJ1-3, the V gene TRBV5-4; D is undetermined. The V gene's germline CDR1 is SGHNT and CDR2 YYREEE (reference sequence). The CDR3 has 16 residues. V lost 0 bases and J lost 2, with 12 bases in between. The CDR3 loop reads CASSLDPSLPGNTIYF. CDR3 nucleotides: TGTGCCAGCAGCTTGGATCCTTCCTTGCCTGGAAACACCATATATTTT.

The genes are TRBV4-1 and TRBJ1-5; 11 bases match TRBD1. This CDR3 is 17 amino acids long. The J segment lost 5 bases and the V segment lost 1 base, leaving 7 bases of the junction unmatched. Per the germline V gene, CDR1 is MGHRA and CDR2 is YSYEKL. CDR3 region: CASSQVVGQGADQPQHF. The DNA of the CDR3 is TGCGCCAGCAGCCAAGTCGTTGGACAGGGGGCCGATCAGCCCCAGCATTTT.

This rearrangement joins TRBV6-1 to TRBJ1-4; D gene unclear. The CDR3 is 13 residues long. Germline-derived CDR1 and CDR2 are MNHNS and SASEGT. V dropped 2 bases and J dropped 8 bases, with 9 bases sitting between them. CDR3 amino acids: CASSESTFEKLFF. CDR3 bases: TGTGCCAGCAGTGAATCCACCTTCGAAAAACTGTTTTTT.

The chain combines TRBV6-1 with TRBJ2-2; D is unresolved. CDR3 size: 15 residues. The ends were cut back, 0 bases at V and 4 bases at J, with 9 bases in the middle. Germline V lookup: CDR1 MNHNS, CDR2 SASEGT. In DNA form, the CDR3 reads TGTGCCAGCAGTGAAGCTAAGCCCTCCACCGGGGAGCTGTTTTTT. Protein: CASSEAKPSTGELFF.

The gene calls are TRBV29-1 and TRBJ2-1, with 11 bases that match TRBD2. CDR1 and CDR2 from the germline V gene are SQVTM and ANQGSEA. CDR3 size: 14 residues. The V segment lost 6 bases and the J segment 7 bases; nucleotides outside the gene matches: 8. DNA of the CDR3: TGCAGCGTCGGGTTAACTAGCGGGAGTAATGAGCAGTTCTTC. Translated, it gives CSVGLTSGSNEQFF.

The V call is TRBV27, the J call TRBJ1-4; no clear D. Looked up from germline, CDR1 is MNHEY and CDR2 is SMNVEV (reference sequence). This CDR3 comprises 16 residues. With 7 bases removed from V and 10 bases from J, the gap between germline ends came to 25 bases. The CDR3: CASTLPRPGWCGKLFF. CDR3 bases: TGTGCCAGCACCCTCCCCAGGCCCGGGTGGTGCGGAAAACTGTTTTTT.

CDR3 residues: CASSDPSVAGGTNPYEQYF. The CDR3 coding sequence is TGCGCCAGCAGTGACCCCTCGGTGGCGGGAGGGACTAACCCCTACGAGCAGTACTTC. The chain carries TRBV10-1 and TRBJ2-7; 9 nucleotides match TRBD2. Germline V gene lookup returns CDR1 WNHNN and CDR2 SYGVQD (reference sequence). Germline trimming cut 3 bases from V and 2 bases from J; bases unmatched to any gene: 17. The CDR3 consists of 19 residues.

Concerning this clone itself: Other DNA sequences in this specimen translate into the identical CDR3. J is TRBJ2-1 and V is TRBV5-1; 11 nucleotides line up with TRBD2. This CDR3 has 15 residues. Germline V gene data show CDR1 as SGHRS and CDR2 as YFSETQ. After removal of 3 bases from V and 3 bases from J, the junction contained 2 bases not matched to a gene. CDR3 loop: CASSSTSGSYNEQFF. DNA for the CDR3: TGCGCCAGCAGCTCTACTAGCGGGAGCTACAATGAGCAGTTCTTC.

The chain couples TRBV7-9 to TRBJ1-2; D may be TRBD1 (5 bases). The CDR3 loop spans 16 amino acids. Per germline, CDR1 SEHNR and CDR2 FQNEAQ (reference sequence). Trimming took off 1 base at V and 8 bases at J, with 20 bases between the two ends. This CDR3 is CASSLGPGGTTMGYTF. The CDR3 bases are TGTGCCAGCAGCTTAGGCCCCGGGGGGACCACTATGGGCTACACCTTC.

V is TRBV27 and J is TRBJ2-3; 10 positions agree with TRBD2. The CDR3 covers 17 residues. Per germline, CDR1 MNHEY and CDR2 SMNVEV (reference sequence). The trim removed 3 bases at V and 0 bases at J, leaving 6 bases unmatched. In DNA form, the CDR3 reads TGTGCCAGCAGTTTCTTGAGTAGCGGGAGGAGCACAGATACGCAGTATTTT. This sequence encodes CASSFLSSGRSTDTQYF.

J is TRBJ1-6 and V is TRBV2; D gene unclear. The V end lost 0 bases, the J end lost 18 bases, and 9 bases lay between the germline ends. Germline lookup yields CDR1 SNHLY and CDR2 FYNNEI. CDR3 length: 11 amino acids. CDR3: CASSEAGLNHF. CDR3 nucleotides: TGTGCCAGCAGTGAAGCGGGTCTCAACCACTTT.

The chain is built from TRBV2 and TRBJ2-3, with D maybe TRBD1 (6 bases). CDR1 is SNHLY, CDR2 FYNNEI, per germline. The CDR3 contains 13 residues. The V end lost 4 bases, the J end lost 4 bases, and 9 bases lay between the germline ends. CDR3 bases: TGTGCCAGCAGTGGGACAGTCGCAGATACGCAGTATTTT. This gives the protein CASSGTVADTQYF.

V usage is TRBV4-1 and J usage is TRBJ1-1; D perhaps matches TRBD1 (5 bases). Germline V gives CDR1 MGHRA, CDR2 YSYEKL. Between the trimmed V and J ends, which lost 4 bases and 7 bases, there was a span of 7 bases. This CDR3 region has 11 residues. The CDR3 DNA follows: TGCGCCAGCAGCCGGGGCGGTGAAGCTTTCTTT. Translation: CASSRGGEAFF.

This chain joins TRBV18 and TRBJ1-6; TRBD1 might be the D (6 bases). V lost 4 bases and J lost 10, with 11 bases in between. Germline V gene lookup returns CDR1 KGHSH and CDR2 LQKENI. CDR3 length: 13 amino acids. Here the CDR3 DNA reads TGTGCCAGCTCACGGGACATAGGGTCACCCCTCCACTTT. Protein sequence: CASSRDIGSPLHF.

The rearrangement uses TRBV15 and TRBJ2-3, with TRBD1 as a possible D gene (5 bases). The CDR3 spans 16 residues. V was trimmed by 2 bases and J by 0 bases, leaving 12 bases between them. CDR1 is LNHNV and CDR2 is YYDKDF in the germline V gene (reference sequence). The CDR3 DNA reads TGTGCCACCAGCAGATTTGGGGCGGTAAGCACAGATACGCAGTATTTT. Amino acids: CATSRFGAVSTDTQYF.

The V call is TRBV6-5, the J call TRBJ2-7; TRBD2 aligns across 8 bases. Germline values: CDR1 MNHEY, CDR2 SVGAGI. The CDR3 is 15 amino acids. J was trimmed by 3 bases and V by 4 bases; bases with no gene match: 8. CDR3 bases: TGTGCCAGCAGTTTCACTAGCGGCAGCCACTACGAGCAGTACTTC. Its protein is CASSFTSGSHYEQYF.

The chain carries TRBV12-1 and TRBJ2-7; the D call of TRBD2 is as the table states it, not checked on the DNA. TRBV12-1 is classified as a pseudogene. This CDR3 contains 14 residues. The CDR3, as DNA: TGTGCCAGCAGCTTTGAGGCGGGGGAATACGAGCAGTACTTC. It translates to CASSFEAGEYEQYF.

The rearrangement links TRBV6-5 to TRBJ1-2; the match to TRBD1 covers 9 bases. Germline V CDR1 and CDR2: MNHEY, SVGAGI. V shed 6 bases, J shed 7 bases, and the junction held 3 bases outside the gene matches. The CDR3 is 12 amino acids. The CDR3 DNA reads as TGTGCCAGCAGACAGGACAGGGGTGGCTACACCTTC. Its translation: CASRQDRGGYTF.

In its sample, this clone was seen once. The V call is TRBV27, the J call TRBJ2-6, with D perhaps TRBD1 (5 bases). The CDR3 runs to 14 residues. Trimming took off 6 bases at V and 2 bases at J, with 8 bases between the two ends. Germline CDR1 is MNHEY and CDR2 is SMNVEV (reference sequence). CDR3 coding DNA: TGTGCCAGCAGCAGGGCTCCTGGGGCCAACGTCCTGACTTTC. Protein product: CASSRAPGANVLTF.

For the CDR3, the DNA is TGTGCCAGCTCACCATCTAACAGGGGAGACTACGAGCAGTACTTC. Translation: CASSPSNRGDYEQYF. The chain recombines TRBV18 with TRBJ2-7; 7 nucleotides match TRBD1. V shed 2 bases and J 3 bases; nucleotides not matched to a gene: 7. This CDR3 spans 15 amino acids. The V gene's germline CDR1 is KGHSH and CDR2 LQKENI.

The chain couples TRBV19 to TRBJ2-7; 9 nucleotides match TRBD1. With V trimmed by 0 bases and J by 4 bases, 4 bases remained unmatched. The CDR3 extends over 15 amino acids. CDR1 LNHDA and CDR2 SQIVND come from the germline V gene (reference sequence). Written as DNA, the CDR3 is TGTGCCAGTAGTATAGATGGGACAGGGACTTACGAGCAGTACTTC. Amino acid sequence: CASSIDGTGTYEQYF.

The chain uses TRBV10-2 and TRBJ1-1; maybe TRBD1 (6 bases). V lost 2 bases to trimming and J lost 1 base, with 14 bases between them. Germline V gene lookup returns CDR1 WSHSY and CDR2 SAAADI. This CDR3 region has 16 residues. The DNA of the CDR3 is TGCGCCAGCAGTGAGAGGGGGGGCCGCTCGAACACTGAAGCTTTCTTT. Its protein is CASSERGGRSNTEAFF.

The rearrangement joins TRBV7-8 to TRBJ2-3; the D is unclear. From germline, CDR1 is SGHVS and CDR2 FQNEAQ. The CDR3 is 14 residues long. Trimming removed 1 base from V and 4 bases from J, with 9 bases in between. CDR3 protein: CASSLGVRSDTQYF. CDR3 sequence (DNA): TGTGCCAGCAGCTTAGGGGTCAGGTCAGATACGCAGTATTTT.

The V and J genes are TRBV30 and TRBJ1-1, with D maybe TRBD1 (5 bases). Germline V gene data show CDR1 as GTSNPN and CDR2 as SVGIG (reference sequence). CDR3 size: 14 residues. V lost 2 bases and J 0 bases, leaving 10 bases between the germline ends. CDR3 residues: CAWSLKGMNTEAFF. The CDR3 DNA follows: TGTGCCTGGAGTCTGAAGGGGATGAACACTGAAGCTTTCTTT.

V usage is TRBV6-6 and J usage is TRBJ2-1; TRBD2 matches at 12 bases. The germline CDR1 and CDR2 sequences are MNHNY and SVGAGI (reference sequence). CDR3 length: 16 amino acids. With 5 bases clipped from V and 6 bases from J, the junction kept 8 bases outside the gene matches. DNA for the CDR3: TGTGCCAGCAGTACTCCGACTAGCGGGAGAGGCAATGAGCAGTTCTTC. Translated, it gives CASSTPTSGRGNEQFF.

The V call is TRBV15, the J call TRBJ1-3, with a tentative D call TRBD1 (5 bases). The CDR3 is made up of 17 amino acids. CDR1 and CDR2 from the germline V gene are LNHNV and YYDKDF (reference sequence). Trimming removed 5 bases at V and 2 bases at J, with 19 bases between. The CDR3: CATSPRPGLVAGNTIYF. The CDR3 region has the DNA TGTGCCACCAGCCCTCGCCCGGGGCTGGTGGCTGGAAACACCATATATTTT.

This clone was counted once. The V call is TRBV2, the J call TRBJ1-2; D gene unclear. This CDR3 region has 14 residues. Germline CDR1 is SNHLY and CDR2 is FYNNEI. V lost 3 bases, J lost 8 bases, and 16 bases lay in between. Here the CDR3 DNA reads TGTGCCAGCAGTGACGGGCAGACCTTGTCGGGCTACACCTTC. This encodes CASSDGQTLSGYTF.

V and J are TRBV7-2 and TRBJ2-5; TRBD1 is a possible D gene (6 bases). Germline CDR1 reads SGHTA; CDR2 reads FQGNSA. The CDR3 spans 15 residues. Trimming left V 5 bases short and J 2 bases short, with 15 bases between. The CDR3: CASSPQGRGQETQYF. The CDR3, as DNA: TGTGCCAGCAGCCCCCAGGGTAGGGGGCAAGAGACCCAGTACTTC.